Each of the 15 T cell receptor beta chains below was sequenced from the same sample in a study of CD8+CD57+ T cells in acquired aplastic anemia. TCR beta VDJ and CDR3 profiles were obtained from a genomic DNA template. In TCRdb, the reads were re-called with MiXCR into one record per CDR3 protein. Counted here are 60,000 to 75,000 distinct CDR3 sequences, around 55% occurring once; the ten biggest clones make up about 2.5%. The specimen was sorted CD4+, CD8+, or CD8+CD57+ T cells (not recorded which) from PBMCs. These receptors came from a human donor in good health, serving as a control.

This chain connects TRBV5-1 to TRBJ1-1; possible D gene TRBD1, 6 bases. CDR1 and CDR2 (germline): SGHRS, YFSETQ. V dropped 5 bases and J dropped 5 bases, with 16 bases sitting between them. The CDR3 covers 14 residues. The chain's CDR3 is CASSSLTGGTEAFF. DNA for the CDR3: TGCGCCAGCAGTTCGCTGACAGGCGGGACTGAAGCTTTCTTT.

On this clonotype: Its ends do not fully match the called genes, so a read error is possible. The CDR3 nucleotides read TGTGCCAGCAGTCCTTTTAGCGGTTCCTCCTGCGAGCAGTACTTC. This sequence encodes CASSPFSGSSCEQYF. The chain combines TRBV5-4 with TRBJ2-7; tentatively, D is TRBD2 (6 bases). CDR1 SGHNT and CDR2 YYREEE come from the germline V gene (reference sequence). The length of the CDR3 is 15 residues.

This clonotype appeared many times. This chain connects TRBV19 to TRBJ2-3; 8 bases agree with TRBD1. The V and J ends lost 5 bases and 5 bases, in that order; junction bases with no gene match: 9. The germline V gene encodes CDR1 LNHDA and CDR2 SQIVND (reference sequence). This CDR3 has 15 residues. The chain's CDR3 is CASSSGQGVIDTQYF. CDR3 DNA sequence: TGTGCCAGTAGTTCCGGACAGGGTGTTATAGATACGCAGTATTTT.

This clonotype is medium-sized by share. The rearrangement uses TRBV19 and TRBJ1-1, with TRBD1 matching over 8 bases. CDR1 is LNHDA and CDR2 is SQIVND in the germline V gene (reference sequence). Trimming removed 6 bases from V and 0 bases from J; junction bases left unmatched: 0. The CDR3 has 13 amino acids. The chain's CDR3 is CASRTGVNTEAFF. DNA of the CDR3: TGTGCCAGTAGGACAGGGGTGAACACTGAAGCTTTCTTT.

Many counts were recorded for this clonotype. The chain joins TRBV7-8 to TRBJ1-1, with D unresolved. CDR1 and CDR2 (germline): SGHVS, FQNEAQ. The CDR3 runs to 17 residues. V lost 4 bases and J lost 0, with 18 bases in between. In DNA form, the CDR3 reads TGTGCCAGCAGCTCATTAGGACCGACGATAATGAACACTGAAGCTTTCTTT. Protein: CASSSLGPTIMNTEAFF.

This clonotype was picked up one time. The chain employs TRBV28 and TRBJ1-3; D is unclear. CDR1 MDHEN and CDR2 SYDVKM come from the germline V gene. The CDR3 runs to 16 residues. Trimming stripped 3 bases from V and 0 bases from J, with 12 bases between. DNA for the CDR3: TGTGCCAGCAGTTTCCCCCCCCGGAGCTCTGGAAACACCATATATTTT. Its translation: CASSFPPRSSGNTIYF.

In its sample, this clonotype was seen once. Germline and junction disagree at one end, which may indicate a read error. CDR3 nucleotides: TGTGCCATCTTGGCGGGAGAGGCAGATACACAGTATTTT. It encodes CAILAGEADTQYF. The genes are TRBV2 and TRBJ2-3; 7 positions match TRBD2. The CDR3 extends over 13 amino acids. Germline V CDR1 and CDR2: SNHLY, FYNNEI. The variable domain in full, with the rest retrieved from reference TRBV2 and TRBJ2-3, is EPEVTQTPSHQVTQMGQEVILRCVPISNHLYFYWYRQILGQKVEFLVSFYNNEISEKSEIFDDQFSVERPDGSNFTLKIRSTKLEDSAMYFCAILAGEADTQYFGPGTRLTVL.

This clonotype came up once. The gene calls are TRBV10-3 and TRBJ2-1, with D unclear. Germline-derived CDR1 and CDR2 are ENHRY and SYGVKD. V was trimmed by 2 bases and J by 13 bases, leaving 0 bases between them. CDR3 size: 8 residues. The CDR3 DNA reads TGTGCCATCAGTGAGCAGTTCTTC. It codes for CAISEQFF.

The chain recombines TRBV25-1 with TRBJ1-2; weak D call: TRBD1 (5 bases). V was pared by 6 bases and J by 2 bases, with 19 bases between. Germline assignment: CDR1 MGHDK and CDR2 SYGVNS. The CDR3 extends over 16 amino acids. CDR3 DNA sequence: TGTGCCAGCAGACTTAGTCAGGGCCCTACCAACTATGGCTACACCTTC. Amino acid sequence: CASRLSQGPTNYGYTF.

The V and J genes are TRBV15 and TRBJ1-2, with D unresolved. V was pared by 3 bases and J by 4 bases, with 3 bases between. The CDR3 has 11 residues. Per germline, CDR1 LNHNV and CDR2 YYDKDF (reference sequence). CDR3: CATSSGYGYTF. The CDR3 DNA follows: TGTGCCACCAGCAGCGGCTATGGCTACACCTTC.

The chain has TRBV29-1 and TRBJ2-7; 10 nucleotides line up with TRBD1. J was trimmed by 2 bases and V by 4 bases; bases with no gene match: 11. The CDR3 consists of 16 residues. In germline, CDR1 is SQVTM, CDR2 ANQGSEA. The CDR3 nucleotides read TGCAGCGTTGGGGGGGACAGGGGCAATGAAACCTACGAGCAGTACTTC. It specifies CSVGGDRGNETYEQYF.

DNA for the CDR3: TGTGCCAGCAGTGAACAGGGAGGCCCGTACTTC. This gives the protein CASSEQGGPYF. The chain employs TRBV2 and TRBJ2-7; D perhaps matches TRBD2 (6 bases). The germline V gene has CDR1 SNHLY and CDR2 FYNNEI. CDR3 length equals 11 residues. V dropped 2 bases and J dropped 12 bases, with 11 bases sitting between them.

CDR3 residues: CASSVGQWSSYEQYF. CDR3 DNA sequence: TGTGCCAGCAGTGTAGGGCAGTGGAGCTCCTACGAGCAGTACTTC. The J gene is TRBJ2-7, the V gene TRBV2; no definite D call. The germline gives CDR1 SNHLY, CDR2 FYNNEI. Trimming pared 4 bases from V and 0 bases from J, leaving 13 bases between. This CDR3 region has 15 residues. Variable domain in full (rest from reference TRBV2 and TRBJ2-7): EPEVTQTPSHQVTQMGQEVILRCVPISNHLYFYWYRQILGQKVEFLVSFYNNEISEKSEIFDDQFSVERPDGSNFTLKIRSTKLEDSAMYFCASSVGQWSSYEQYFGPGTRLTVT.

About this clonotype itself: A read error may produce the germline difference seen at one junction end. The chain links TRBV11-2 to TRBJ1-2; no clear D. Germline assignment: CDR1 SGHAT and CDR2 FQNNGV. The CDR3 loop spans 12 amino acids. CDR3 sequence: CVSSLRGTGYTF. DNA for the CDR3: TGTGTCAGCAGCTTACGGGGAACTGGCTACACCTTC.

The table lists this clonotype with many counts. The chain carries TRBV12-3 or TRBV12-4 and TRBJ2-7, with unresolved D. The CDR3 has 13 residues. V lost 5 bases and J 4 bases, leaving 12 bases between the germline ends. This CDR3 is CASSTSIVYEQYF. The CDR3 DNA reads as TGTGCCAGCAGTACCTCTATCGTATACGAGCAGTACTTC.